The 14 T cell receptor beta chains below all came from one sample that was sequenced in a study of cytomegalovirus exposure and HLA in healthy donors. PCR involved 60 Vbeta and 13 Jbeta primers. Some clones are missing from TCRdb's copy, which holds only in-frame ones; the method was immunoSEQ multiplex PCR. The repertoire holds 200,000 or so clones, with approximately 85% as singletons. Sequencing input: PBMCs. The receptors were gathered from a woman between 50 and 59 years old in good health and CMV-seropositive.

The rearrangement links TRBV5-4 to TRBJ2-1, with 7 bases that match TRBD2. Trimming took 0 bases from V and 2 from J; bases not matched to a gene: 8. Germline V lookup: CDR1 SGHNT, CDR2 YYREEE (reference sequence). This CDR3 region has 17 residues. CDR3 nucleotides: TGTGCCAGCAGCTTGGCCCCTTCTGCGGGGGCCTACAATGAGCAGTTCTTC. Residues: CASSLAPSAGAYNEQFF.

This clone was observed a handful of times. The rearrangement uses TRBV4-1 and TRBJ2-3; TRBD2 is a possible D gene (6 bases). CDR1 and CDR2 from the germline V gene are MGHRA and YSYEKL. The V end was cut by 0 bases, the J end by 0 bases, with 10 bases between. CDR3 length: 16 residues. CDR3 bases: TGCGCCAGCAGCCAAGATAGGAGCGGGAGCACAGATACGCAGTATTTT. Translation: CASSQDRSGSTDTQYF.

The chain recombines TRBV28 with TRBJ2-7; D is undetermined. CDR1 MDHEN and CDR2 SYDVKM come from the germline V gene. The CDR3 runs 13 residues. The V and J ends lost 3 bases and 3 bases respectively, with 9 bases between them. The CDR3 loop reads CASSFDNDYEQYF. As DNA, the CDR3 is TGTGCCAGCAGTTTCGACAACGACTACGAGCAGTACTTC.

The CDR3 coding sequence is TGTGCCAGCAGCTTAGCCTCGGTGGTAGCGACCTACGAGCAGTACTTC. Amino acid sequence: CASSLASVVATYEQYF. This chain uses TRBV7-2 with TRBJ2-7, with D maybe TRBD2 (5 bases). The CDR3 is 16 residues long. Germline loops: CDR1 SGHTA, CDR2 FQGNSA. V shed 0 bases and J shed 2 bases, with 14 bases lying between them.

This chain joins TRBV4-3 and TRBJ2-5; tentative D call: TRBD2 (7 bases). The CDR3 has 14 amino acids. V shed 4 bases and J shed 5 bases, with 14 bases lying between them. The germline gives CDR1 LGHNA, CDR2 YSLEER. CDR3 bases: TGCGCCAGCAGCCCTGCGGGGGCAGGCGAGACCCAGTACTTC. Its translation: CASSPAGAGETQYF.

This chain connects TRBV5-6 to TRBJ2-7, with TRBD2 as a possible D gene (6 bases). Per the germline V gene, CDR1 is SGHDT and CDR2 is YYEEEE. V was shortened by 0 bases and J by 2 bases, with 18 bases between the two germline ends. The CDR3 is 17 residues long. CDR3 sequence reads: CASSLGGVGAKTYEQYF. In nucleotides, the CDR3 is TGTGCCAGCAGCTTGGGCGGGGTCGGGGCGAAGACCTACGAGCAGTACTTC.

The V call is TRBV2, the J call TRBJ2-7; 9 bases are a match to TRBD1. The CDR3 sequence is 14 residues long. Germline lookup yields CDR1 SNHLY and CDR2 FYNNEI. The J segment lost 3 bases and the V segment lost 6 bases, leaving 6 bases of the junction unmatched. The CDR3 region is CASRTGTGFYEQYF. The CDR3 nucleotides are TGTGCCAGCAGGACCGGGACAGGGTTCTACGAGCAGTACTTC.

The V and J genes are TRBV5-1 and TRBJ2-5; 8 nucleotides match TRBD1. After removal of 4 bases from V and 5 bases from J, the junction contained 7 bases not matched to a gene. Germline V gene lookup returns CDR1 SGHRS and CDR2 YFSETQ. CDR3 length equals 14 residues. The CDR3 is CASSVQGGRETQYF. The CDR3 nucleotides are TGCGCCAGCAGCGTACAGGGGGGTCGGGAGACCCAGTACTTC.

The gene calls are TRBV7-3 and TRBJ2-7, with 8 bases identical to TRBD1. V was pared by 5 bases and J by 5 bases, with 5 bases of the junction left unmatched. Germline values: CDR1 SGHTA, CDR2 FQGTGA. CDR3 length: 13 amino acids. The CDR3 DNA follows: TGTGCCAGCAGCCCGGACAGGGCCCACGAGCAGTACTTC. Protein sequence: CASSPDRAHEQYF.

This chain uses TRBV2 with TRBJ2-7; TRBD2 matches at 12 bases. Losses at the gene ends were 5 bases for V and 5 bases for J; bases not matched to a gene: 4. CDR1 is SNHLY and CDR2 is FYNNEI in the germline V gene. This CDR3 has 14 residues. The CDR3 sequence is CASSLTSGSNEQYF. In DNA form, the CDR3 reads TGTGCCAGCAGTTTGACTAGCGGGAGTAACGAGCAGTACTTC.

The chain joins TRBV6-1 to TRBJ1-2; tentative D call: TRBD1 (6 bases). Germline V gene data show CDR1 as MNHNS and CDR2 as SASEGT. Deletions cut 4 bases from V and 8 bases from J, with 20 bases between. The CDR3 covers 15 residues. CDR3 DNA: TGTGCCAGCAGTGTCATCTCCGGGACACCCGACGGCTACACCTTC. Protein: CASSVISGTPDGYTF.

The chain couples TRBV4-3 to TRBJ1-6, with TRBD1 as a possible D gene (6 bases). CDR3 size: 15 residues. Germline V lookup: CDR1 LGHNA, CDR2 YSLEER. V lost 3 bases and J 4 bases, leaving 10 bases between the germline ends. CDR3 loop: CASSQRTGYNSPLHF. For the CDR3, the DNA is TGCGCCAGCAGCCAGAGAACAGGGTATAATTCACCCCTCCACTTT.

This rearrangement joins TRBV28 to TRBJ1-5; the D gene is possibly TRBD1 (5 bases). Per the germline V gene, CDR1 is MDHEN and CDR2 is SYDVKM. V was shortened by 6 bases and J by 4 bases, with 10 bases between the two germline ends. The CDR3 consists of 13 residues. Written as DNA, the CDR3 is TGTGCCAGCAGACCCCCAGGGAATCAGCCCCAGCATTTT. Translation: CASRPPGNQPQHF.

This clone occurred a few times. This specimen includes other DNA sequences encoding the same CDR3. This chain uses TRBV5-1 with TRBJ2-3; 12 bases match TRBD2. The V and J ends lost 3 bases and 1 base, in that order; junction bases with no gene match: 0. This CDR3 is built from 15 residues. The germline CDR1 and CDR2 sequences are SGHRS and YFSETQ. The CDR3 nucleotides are TGCGCCAGCAGCTCTAGCGGGGGGGGCACAGATACGCAGTATTTT. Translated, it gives CASSSSGGGTDTQYF. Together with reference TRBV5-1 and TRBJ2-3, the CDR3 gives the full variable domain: KAGVTQTPRYLIKTRGQQVTLSCSPISGHRSVSWYQQTPGQGLQFLFEYFSETQRNKGNFPGRFSGRQFSNSRSEMNVSTLELGDSALYLCASSSSGGGTDTQYFGPGTRLTVL.